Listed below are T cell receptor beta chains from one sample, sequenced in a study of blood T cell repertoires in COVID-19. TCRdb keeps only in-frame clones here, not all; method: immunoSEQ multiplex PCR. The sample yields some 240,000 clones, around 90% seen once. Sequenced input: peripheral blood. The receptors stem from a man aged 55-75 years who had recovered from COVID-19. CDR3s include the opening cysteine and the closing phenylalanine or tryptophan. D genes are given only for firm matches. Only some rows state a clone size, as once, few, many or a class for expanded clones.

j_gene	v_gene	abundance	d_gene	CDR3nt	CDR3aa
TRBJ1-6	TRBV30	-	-	TGTGCCTGGAACACAGGGAGCGGTTCACCCCTCCACTTT	CAWNTGSGSPLHF
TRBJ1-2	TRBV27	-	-	TGTGCCAGCAGTAACCGGGGGAGGGGTGGCTACACCTTC	CASSNRGRGGYTF
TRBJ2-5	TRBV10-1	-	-	TGCGCCAGCAGTGAGTCGGCAGGCGAAAGGACCCAGTACTTC	CASSESAGERTQYF
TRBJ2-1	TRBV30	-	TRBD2	TGTGCCTGGAGTGCACTAGCGGGGGTCTACAATGAGCAGTTCTTC	CAWSALAGVYNEQFF
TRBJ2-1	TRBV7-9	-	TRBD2	TGTGCCATCGAACCAATCACTAGCGGGGTATACAATGAGCAGTTCTTC	CAIEPITSGVYNEQFF
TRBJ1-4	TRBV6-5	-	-	TGTGCCAGCAGTCCGCGGGGGAACCGTAATGAAAAACTGTTTTTT	CASSPRGNRNEKLFF
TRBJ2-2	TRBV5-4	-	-	TGTGCCAGCAGCTTGGGGGCCGCCGGGGAGCTGTTTTTT	CASSLGAAGELFF
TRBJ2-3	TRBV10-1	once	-	TGCGCCAGCAGTGTATCGGCCGGGGGCACAGATACGCAGTATTTT	CASSVSAGGTDTQYF
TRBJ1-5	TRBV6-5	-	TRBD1	TGTGCCAGCAGGCCGACAGGGAACAATCAGCCCCAGCATTTT	CASRPTGNNQPQHF
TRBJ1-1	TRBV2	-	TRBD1	TGTGCCAGCAGCCGACAGGGACAGAACACTGAAGCTTTCTTT	CASSRQGQNTEAFF
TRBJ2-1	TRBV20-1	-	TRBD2	TGCAGTGCTAGTCACCGGGGGGGCCAAAATGAGCAGTTCTTC	CSASHRGGQNEQFF
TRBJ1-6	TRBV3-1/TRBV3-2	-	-	TGTGCCAGCAGCCAAGATCTAGGGGTGGGTTATAATTCACCCCTCCACTTT	CASSQDLGVGYNSPLHF
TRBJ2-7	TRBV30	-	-	TGTGCCTGGAGTGGGTATAGCAGCGACGAGCAGTACTTC	CAWSGYSSDEQYF
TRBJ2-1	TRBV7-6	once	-	TGTGCCAGCAGCTTGAGGCGGGTGGGGGGGCCGTCGAGTGAGCAGTTCTTC	CASSLRRVGGPSSEQFF
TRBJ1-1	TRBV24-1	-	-	TGTGCCACCAGTGATTCATCAGTGAACACTGAAGCTTTCTTT	CATSDSSVNTEAFF
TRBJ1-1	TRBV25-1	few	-	TGTGCCAGCAGTGAATATCGGGGGACCACTGAAGCTTTCTTT	CASSEYRGTTEAFF
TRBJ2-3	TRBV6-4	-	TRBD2	TGTGCCAGCAGCAGGACTAGCGGGTCCCTCACAGATACGCAGTATTTT	CASSRTSGSLTDTQYF
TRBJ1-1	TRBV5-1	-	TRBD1	TGCGCCAGCACGCAGGGGGACCTGAACACTGAAGCTTTCTTT	CASTQGDLNTEAFF
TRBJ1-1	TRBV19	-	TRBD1	TGTGCCAGTAGTATAACAGGGGTGGGCACTGAAGCTTTCTTT	CASSITGVGTEAFF
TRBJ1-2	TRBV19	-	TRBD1	TGTGCCAGTACCGACAGGGATTTTGGCTACACCTTC	CASTDRDFGYTF
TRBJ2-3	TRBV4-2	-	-	TGTGCCAGCAGCCAAGTGATGGGGGCAGGGAAGAAGACAGATACGCAGTATTTT	CASSQVMGAGKKTDTQYF
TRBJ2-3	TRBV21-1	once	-	TGTGCCAGCAGGACCGAACGAGGACAGGATTACACAGATACGCAGTATTTT	CASRTERGQDYTDTQYF
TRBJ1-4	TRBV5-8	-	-	TGTGCCAGCAGCTTGAGGAGTGACGGCCTTAATGAAAAACTGTTTTTT	CASSLRSDGLNEKLFF
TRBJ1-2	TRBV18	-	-	TGTGCCAGCTCACCCCAGGGTAACTATGGCTACACCTTC	CASSPQGNYGYTF
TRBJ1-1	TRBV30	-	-	TGTGCCTGGGGATTCGGGGAGTTGACTGAAGCTTTCTTT	CAWGFGELTEAFF
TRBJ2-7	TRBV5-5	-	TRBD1	TGTGCCAGCAGGCCGAGACAGGGGGCGAACTACGAGCAGTACTTC	CASRPRQGANYEQYF
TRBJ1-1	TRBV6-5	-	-	TGTGCCAGCAGTCGTCAGGGTACCCTTGAAGCTTTCTTT	CASSRQGTLEAFF
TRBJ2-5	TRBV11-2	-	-	TGTGCCAGCAGCTTAGGGCAGGGCTTAATCACCGAGACCCAGTACTTC	CASSLGQGLITETQYF
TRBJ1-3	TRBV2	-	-	TGTGCCAGCCAAGAAGGGGGTTCTGGAAACACCATATATTTT	CASQEGGSGNTIYF
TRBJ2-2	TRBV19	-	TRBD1	TGTGCCAGTAGATCCCCCGGGACAGACCGCGGGGAGCTGTTTTTT	CASRSPGTDRGELFF
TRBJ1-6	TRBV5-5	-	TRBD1	TGTGCCAGCAGCCACACCAGGGGGCGCGTAGATTCACCCCTCCACTTT	CASSHTRGRVDSPLHF
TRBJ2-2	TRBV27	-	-	TGTGCCAGCAGGAGAGGGTCGGGCACCGGGGAGCTGTTTTTT	CASRRGSGTGELFF
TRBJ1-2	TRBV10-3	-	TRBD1	TGTGCCATCAAGCCGGGACAGAATGGGTATGGCTACACCTTC	CAIKPGQNGYGYTF
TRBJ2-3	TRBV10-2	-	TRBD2	TGCGCCAGCGGGACTAGTTTCGGGGGAGATACGCAGTATTTT	CASGTSFGGDTQYF
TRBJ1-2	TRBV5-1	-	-	TGCGCCAGCAGCCCCTCACAGGGTATCCATGGCTACACCTTC	CASSPSQGIHGYTF
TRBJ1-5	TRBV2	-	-	TGTGCCAGCAGTGGTCGGCGTACTAATAGCAATCAGCCCCAGCATTTT	CASSGRRTNSNQPQHF
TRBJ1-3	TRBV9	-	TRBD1	TGTGCCAGCAGCTCACAGGGGGCTGCTGGAAACACCATATATTTT	CASSSQGAAGNTIYF
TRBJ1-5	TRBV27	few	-	TGTGCCAGCAGTCTAACTACAGGGTTTCATCAGCCCCAGCATTTT	CASSLTTGFHQPQHF
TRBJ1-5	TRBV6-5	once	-	TGTGCCAGCAGGGGGGGGCCGGCCAATCAGCCCCAGCATTTT	CASRGGPANQPQHF
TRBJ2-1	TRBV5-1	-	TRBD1	TGCGCCAGCAGCTTGTTGGGACAGGACTACAATGAGCAGTTCTTC	CASSLLGQDYNEQFF
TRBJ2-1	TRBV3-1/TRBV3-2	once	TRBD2	TGTGCCAGCAGGGATCATAGCGGGAGCTCCTACAATGAGCAGTTCTTC	CASRDHSGSSYNEQFF
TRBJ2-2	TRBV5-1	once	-	TGCGCCAGCAGATACACCGCAGGTTCCGGGGAGCTGTTTTTT	CASRYTAGSGELFF
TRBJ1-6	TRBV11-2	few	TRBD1	TGTGCCAGCAGCTCGCTCCGGGACAGCCTGAATTCACCCCTCCACTTT	CASSSLRDSLNSPLHF
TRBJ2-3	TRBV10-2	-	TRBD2	TGCGCCAGCAGTGTAGGCCGGGGGGTGATAAATACGCAGTATTTT	CASSVGRGVINTQYF
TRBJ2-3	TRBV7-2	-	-	TGTGCCAGCAGCCCCACTAGGGTCGGGCAGTATTTT	CASSPTRVGQYF